This paragraph reports one T cell receptor (beta chain). Antigen unknown. This sample was included in a study of cytomegalovirus exposure and HLA in healthy donors. General study results and limits: In an earlier analysis, most TCR beta V segments were productive about 90% or about 30% of the time. TCR beta V- and J-gene trimming, according to a later analysis, was linked to a missense DCLRE1C variant.

Both 60 Vbeta primers and 13 Jbeta primers went into the PCR. Sequenced by immunoSEQ multiplex PCR; TCRdb stores in-frame clones only, minus some. Of 160,000 or so clones in the sample, roughly 80% were seen once. Though probably carrying unrecorded immune exposures, donors were nominally healthy at sampling. The length of the CDR3 is 14 residues. Germline values: CDR1 SGHTA, CDR2 FQGNSA. Trimming took 8 bases from V and 8 from J, leaving 19 bases between them. This TCR was sampled from a woman aged 45-60 years in good health and CMV-seronegative. Sequenced input: PBMCs. The genes are TRBV7-2 and TRBJ2-1; perhaps TRBD2 as D (5 bases). The CDR3 DNA follows: TGTGCCAGCGCTGAGCAGAGGGTGGGCGATGAGCAGTTCTTC. It translates to CASAEQRVGDEQFF.